These 14 T cell receptor beta chains share one sample of origin, sequenced in a study of PD-1 blockade in mismatch repair-deficient tumors. Generated by immunoSEQ multiplex PCR, the TCRdb table keeps only in-frame clones and is missing some. The table includes under 85,000 clones, around 73% detected once. The sequenced sample was peripheral blood, obtained 2 weeks after starting pembrolizumab. Receptors were obtained from an adult with mismatch repair-deficient cancer.

The chain joins TRBV6-1 to TRBJ2-1, with a possible D match to TRBD2 (6 bases). V lost 6 bases, J lost 10 bases, and 10 bases lay in between. Germline-derived CDR1 and CDR2 are MNHNS and SASEGT. This CDR3 contains 11 residues. The CDR3 reads CASSEEGEQFF. In DNA form, the CDR3 reads TGTGCCAGCAGCGAGGAGGGCGAGCAGTTCTTC.

The V call is TRBV5-8, the J call TRBJ1-2; TRBD1 might be the D (5 bases). Germline V gene data show CDR1 as SGHTS and CDR2 as YDEGEE. The V and J ends lost 4 bases and 2 bases respectively, with 9 bases between them. The CDR3 length is 13 residues. The CDR3 nucleotides are TGTGCCAGCAGCCGGGACGGAAACTATGGCTACACCTTC. The encoded protein is CASSRDGNYGYTF.

As DNA, the CDR3 is TGTGCCAGCAGCCCAACACCGAGCTCCTACAATGAGCAGTTCTTC. Protein sequence: CASSPTPSSYNEQFF. The gene calls are TRBV7-6 and TRBJ2-1; D gene unclear. Germline CDR1 SGHVS, CDR2 FNYEAQ. There are 15 residues in the CDR3. V gave up 5 bases and J gave up 0 bases, with 11 bases separating them.

Comments on this clone: This may be a read error: a much more frequent sequence differs by one nucleotide. The chain carries TRBV7-8 and TRBJ2-7; D gene ambiguous. Trimming left V 5 bases short and J 0 bases short, with 5 bases between. This CDR3 has 12 residues. The germline CDR1 and CDR2 sequences are SGHVS and FQNEAQ. The DNA for the CDR3 is TGTGCCAGCAGCCCAAGCTCCTACGAGCAGTACTTC. It encodes CASSPSSYEQYF.

The rearrangement links TRBV19 to TRBJ2-7; D is undetermined. The CDR3 is 12 amino acids. Trimming cost V 9 bases and J 1 base, with 10 bases left between them. The germline CDR1 and CDR2 sequences are LNHDA and SQIVND (reference sequence). The CDR3 reads CASSSDSYEQYF. The CDR3, as DNA: TGTGCCAGCTCTAGTGATTCCTACGAGCAGTACTTC.

This sequence joins TRBV13 and TRBJ2-7; TRBD2 matches 9 bases. CDR1 is PRHDT and CDR2 is FYEKMQ in the germline V gene (reference sequence). There are 15 residues in the CDR3. With 0 bases clipped from V and 2 bases from J, the junction kept 2 bases outside the gene matches. DNA for the CDR3: TGTGCCAGCAGCTTAGGCCTAGCGGGGACCTACGAGCAGTACTTC. This codes for CASSLGLAGTYEQYF.

The genes are TRBV27 and TRBJ1-6; TRBD1 might be the D (6 bases). The CDR3 extends over 16 amino acids. Trimming shortened V by 5 bases and J by 4 bases, and 15 bases separated the two germline ends. Germline CDR1 is MNHEY and CDR2 is SMNVEV (reference sequence). CDR3 bases: TGTGCCAGCAGTCTACTTCCGGGACAATATAATTCACCCCTCCACTTT. Protein: CASSLLPGQYNSPLHF.

The chain combines TRBV7-9 with TRBJ2-7; tentatively, D is TRBD2 (7 bases). Per germline, CDR1 SEHNR and CDR2 FQNEAQ (reference sequence). Between the trimmed V and J ends, which lost 5 bases and 2 bases, there was a span of 13 bases. This CDR3 has 14 amino acids. The CDR3 DNA reads TGTGCCAGCAGCCCGGGGGGCAGTCCCTACGAGCAGTACTTC. This codes for CASSPGGSPYEQYF. Full variable domain (remainder filled in from reference TRBV7-9 and TRBJ2-7): DTGVSQNPRHKITKRGQNVTFRCDPISEHNRLYWYRQTLGQGPEFLTYFQNEAQLEKSRLLSDRFSAERPKGSFSTLEIQRTEQGDSAMYLCASSPGGSPYEQYFGPGTRLTVT.

The chain combines TRBV11-2 with TRBJ2-7; 8 nucleotides line up with TRBD2. With 3 bases clipped from V and 2 bases from J, the junction kept 3 bases outside the gene matches. Germline V gene sequence: CDR1 SGHAT, CDR2 FQNNGV. The CDR3 extends over 14 amino acids. In DNA, the CDR3 is TGTGCCAGCAGCTTTCCGGGACTAGCCTACGAGCAGTACTTC. Protein product: CASSFPGLAYEQYF.

The genes are TRBV5-4 and TRBJ1-1, with D perhaps matching TRBD1 (6 bases). This CDR3 has 15 amino acids. V was cut by 0 bases and J by 5 bases, with 14 bases left in between. Per germline, CDR1 SGHNT and CDR2 YYREEE (reference sequence). CDR3 loop: CASSLDQGRRTEAFF. CDR3 DNA: TGTGCCAGCAGCTTGGATCAGGGGCGAAGGACTGAAGCTTTCTTT. The whole variable domain, remainder taken from reference TRBV5-4 and TRBJ1-1, is ETGVTQSPTHLIKTRGQQVTLRCSSQSGHNTVSWYQQALGQGPQFIFQYYREEENGRGNFPPRFSGLQFPNYSSELNVNALELDDSALYLCASSLDQGRRTEAFFGQGTRLTVV.

CDR3 region: CASSDSSTDTQYF. The CDR3 DNA follows: TGTGCCAGCAGTGATTCTAGCACAGATACGCAGTATTTT. This rearrangement joins TRBV2 to TRBJ2-3; D not resolved. Germline values: CDR1 SNHLY, CDR2 FYNNEI. V shed 3 bases and J shed 0 bases, with 4 bases lying between them. CDR3 size: 13 residues.

The J gene is TRBJ1-1, the V gene TRBV5-4, with 7 bases aligning to TRBD1. Germline V gene data show CDR1 as SGHNT and CDR2 as YYREEE (reference sequence). With 0 bases clipped from V and 5 bases from J, the junction kept 4 bases outside the gene matches. There are 14 residues in the CDR3. The CDR3 bases are TGTGCCAGCAGCTTGGGGGACAGACTTACTGAAGCTTTCTTT. Translated: CASSLGDRLTEAFF.

The chain carries TRBV7-8 and TRBJ1-1, with a weak D call TRBD1 (6 bases). Trimming pared 5 bases from V and 2 bases from J, leaving 9 bases between. Germline assignment: CDR1 SGHVS and CDR2 FQNEAQ. The CDR3 spans 13 residues. The CDR3 bases are TGTGCCAGCAGCATAGGGACAAACACTGAAGCTTTCTTT. The encoded protein is CASSIGTNTEAFF.

The chain links TRBV7-8 to TRBJ2-4; tentatively, D is TRBD1 (5 bases). Germline V gives CDR1 SGHVS, CDR2 FQNEAQ. V lost 5 bases, J lost 0 bases, and 11 bases lay in between. The CDR3 length is 15 residues. CDR3 sequence: CASSAKGVAKNIQYF. CDR3 DNA: TGTGCCAGCAGCGCAAAAGGGGTAGCCAAAAACATTCAGTACTTC.